Listed here are 32 T cell receptor beta chains from one sample, sequenced in a study of blood T cell repertoires in COVID-19. Sequencing was performed with immunoSEQ multiplex PCR; in TCRdb, only in-frame clones are kept and a portion is missing. The data show 110,000 or so clones, approximately 87% seen once. Source material: peripheral blood. The source is a man in his 70s who had recovered from COVID-19.

The rearrangement uses TRBV3-1 (or the pseudogene TRBV3-2) and TRBJ2-5; weak D call: TRBD1 (5 bases). The ends were cut back, 1 base at V and 9 bases at J, with 9 bases in the middle. In germline, CDR1 is LGHDT, CDR2 YNNKEL (reference sequence). The CDR3 totals 12 residues. Here the CDR3 reads CASSQGVGAQYF. The CDR3 region has the DNA TGTGCCAGCAGCCAAGGAGTAGGGGCCCAGTACTTC.

This chain connects TRBV7-8 to TRBJ2-1; D not resolved. The CDR3 is 16 amino acids. Trimming pared 1 base from V and 2 bases from J, leaving 12 bases between. CDR1 is SGHVS, CDR2 FQNEAQ, per germline. This CDR3 is CASSLGSRPPYNEQFF. CDR3 nucleotide sequence: TGTGCCAGCAGCTTAGGTTCCAGGCCCCCCTACAATGAGCAGTTCTTC.

J is TRBJ1-5 and V is TRBV7-2; 8 positions agree with TRBD1. V was clipped by 5 bases and J by 2 bases; unmatched bases: 8. Germline CDR1 and CDR2: SGHTA and FQGNSA. The length of the CDR3 is 16 residues. As DNA, the CDR3 is TGTGCCAGCAGCCCCGGACAGGGCTACGGCAATCAGCCCCAGCATTTT. Translated: CASSPGQGYGNQPQHF.

The gene calls are TRBV19 and TRBJ2-2, with 8 positions matching TRBD1. The junction had 6 bases not matched to a gene; V was cut back by 0 bases and J by 3 bases. Germline-derived CDR1 and CDR2 are LNHDA and SQIVND (reference sequence). There are 17 residues in the CDR3. The CDR3 nucleotides are TGTGCCAGTAGTATAGATCGGACAGGGAAATACACCGGGGAGCTGTTTTTT. Translated: CASSIDRTGKYTGELFF.

The chain links TRBV13 to TRBJ1-1; weak D call: TRBD1 (5 bases). This CDR3 contains 14 residues. Between the trimmed V and J ends, which lost 3 bases and 11 bases, there was a span of 19 bases. Per the germline V gene, CDR1 is PRHDT and CDR2 is FYEKMQ (reference sequence). The CDR3: CASSFPSGGPKAFF. DNA of the CDR3: TGTGCCAGCAGCTTCCCCTCCGGGGGACCGAAGGCTTTCTTT.

This chain joins TRBV5-4 and TRBJ2-1; 10 bases are a match to TRBD1. Trimming at V came to 4 bases and at J to 10 bases, leaving 2 bases not matched to a gene. The V gene's germline CDR1 is SGHNT and CDR2 YYREEE (reference sequence). This CDR3 comprises 12 residues. The CDR3 region has the DNA TGTGCCAGCAGCGGGACAGGGGACGAGCAGTTCTTC. Translation gives CASSGTGDEQFF.

This CDR3 reads CASSPPGGNTIYF. The CDR3 region has the DNA TGTGCCAGCAGCCCCCCTGGGGGGAACACCATATATTTT. This sequence joins TRBV9 and TRBJ1-3; TRBD1 is a possible D gene (5 bases). Germline lookup yields CDR1 SGDLS and CDR2 YYNGEE. Trimming removed 4 bases from V and 7 bases from J, with 12 bases in between. CDR3 size: 13 residues.

This sequence joins TRBV6-5 and TRBJ1-1, with TRBD1 as a possible D gene (5 bases). V shed 7 bases and J shed 0 bases, with 12 bases lying between them. The length of the CDR3 is 14 residues. The germline V gene has CDR1 MNHEY and CDR2 SVGAGI. The CDR3 sequence is CASTYIQVNTEAFF. CDR3 sequence (DNA): TGTGCCAGCACCTACATACAGGTGAACACTGAAGCTTTCTTT.

This CDR3 reads CASSLAWGRENGYTF. The CDR3 nucleotides read TGTGCCAGCAGCTTAGCGTGGGGGCGTGAAAATGGCTACACCTTC. V and J are TRBV7-2 and TRBJ1-2; tentatively, D is TRBD1 (6 bases). CDR3 length: 15 amino acids. V lost 0 bases and J 6 bases, leaving 14 bases between the germline ends. CDR1 is SGHTA, CDR2 FQGNSA, per germline.

This clone was counted only a few times. The chain uses TRBV7-8 and TRBJ2-1; TRBD2 matches 9 bases. The CDR3 consists of 16 residues. The germline gives CDR1 SGHVS, CDR2 FQNEAQ. Trimming cost V 3 bases and J 3 bases; bases outside gene matches: 6. The CDR3 protein is CASSLSQTSGYNEQFF. As DNA, the CDR3 is TGTGCCAGCAGCTTGTCCCAGACTAGCGGCTACAATGAGCAGTTCTTC.

The chain couples TRBV7-2 to TRBJ2-2, with a possible D match to TRBD1 (5 bases). Trimming took 4 bases from V and 4 from J, leaving 16 bases between them. The germline gives CDR1 SGHTA, CDR2 FQGNSA. This CDR3 has 16 residues. This chain's CDR3 is CASSSRRVLGTGELFF. The CDR3 DNA reads TGTGCCAGCAGCTCACGCAGGGTATTGGGCACCGGGGAGCTGTTTTTT.

The chain joins TRBV4-1 to TRBJ1-3; 7 nucleotides agree with TRBD1. V lost 0 bases to trimming and J lost 6 bases; unmatched junction nucleotides: 17. Germline-derived CDR1 and CDR2 are MGHRA and YSYEKL. CDR3 length: 19 residues. CDR3 loop: CASSQDGPGTTGRPNTIYF. CDR3 DNA: TGCGCCAGCAGCCAAGATGGACCTGGGACGACAGGGAGACCAAACACCATATATTTT.

This rearrangement joins TRBV9 to TRBJ1-2; no reliable D call. The CDR3 has 15 amino acids. Germline V CDR1 and CDR2: SGDLS, YYNGEE. The V gene lost 0 bases and the J gene lost 4 bases, with 13 bases spanning the gap. The DNA of the CDR3 is TGTGCCAGCAGCGTAGTGGCAGAACCAAGCTATGGCTACACCTTC. Translating it yields CASSVVAEPSYGYTF.

This clone was counted a single time. The chain uses TRBV5-1 and TRBJ2-2, with TRBD2 identical over 12 bases. Trimming at V came to 0 bases and at J to 6 bases, leaving 9 bases not matched to a gene. Per germline, CDR1 SGHRS and CDR2 YFSETQ. This CDR3 spans 18 amino acids. The CDR3 reads CASSLALAGGSESGELFF. For the CDR3, the DNA is TGCGCCAGCAGCTTGGCCCTAGCGGGGGGGTCAGAGTCCGGGGAGCTGTTTTTT.

A few counts support this clone. The CDR3 DNA sequence: TGCGCCAGCAGCCAGGACAGCAACTATGGCTACACCTTC. As protein: CASSQDSNYGYTF. V gene TRBV5-1 combines with J gene TRBJ1-2, with D perhaps TRBD1 (6 bases). There are 13 residues in the CDR3. Trimming removed 4 bases at V and 2 bases at J, with 9 bases between. The V gene's germline CDR1 is SGHRS and CDR2 YFSETQ.

V is TRBV5-6 and J is TRBJ2-3; D is uncertain. V was shortened by 4 bases and J by 0 bases, with 6 bases between the two germline ends. The CDR3 has 13 residues. CDR1 and CDR2 (germline): SGHDT, YYEEEE. The DNA for the CDR3 is TGTGCCAGCAGCACCTACAGCACAGATACGCAGTATTTT. Translated, it gives CASSTYSTDTQYF.

This clone was counted a few times. The V gene is TRBV4-1, the J gene TRBJ1-1; 7 bases match TRBD1. The ends lost 4 bases at V and 1 base at J; junction bases unmatched: 12. The CDR3 runs 17 residues. CDR1 is MGHRA, CDR2 YSYEKL, per germline. The CDR3 region has the DNA TGCGCCAGCAGCCCCAAAGGTCACAGGGGCAGGAACACTGAAGCTTTCTTT. Translating it yields CASSPKGHRGRNTEAFF.

The chain is built from TRBV29-1 and TRBJ2-7; 7 bases align to TRBD1. CDR3 length: 12 residues. V was pared by 7 bases and J by 5 bases, with 8 bases of the junction left unmatched. Germline CDR1 and CDR2: SQVTM and ANQGSEA. CDR3 sequence (DNA): TGCAGCGCGCTAGGGGGCTTCAACGAGCAGTACTTC. This encodes CSALGGFNEQYF.

The CDR3 DNA is TGCGCCAGCACGGGACAGGGAAGGTCCACCGGGGAGCTGTTTTTT. It is translated as CASTGQGRSTGELFF. This chain joins TRBV5-1 and TRBJ2-2, with 9 bases matching TRBD1. Germline-derived CDR1 and CDR2 are SGHRS and YFSETQ. This CDR3 has 15 amino acids. The V gene end was trimmed by 6 bases and the J gene end by 4 bases; junction bases not matched to a gene: 7.

The genes are TRBV28 and TRBJ2-7, with TRBD1 matching 8 bases. This CDR3 is 14 amino acids long. Germline V gene lookup returns CDR1 MDHEN and CDR2 SYDVKM. V shed 4 bases, J shed 7 bases, and the junction held 9 bases outside the gene matches. CDR3 bases: TGTGCCAGCAGTTCCCAGACAGGGGCAAGGGAGCAGTACTTC. This sequence encodes CASSSQTGAREQYF.

This clone was seen a few times. The rearrangement uses TRBV29-1 and TRBJ1-2; the D gene is possibly TRBD1 (5 bases). The CDR3 runs to 13 residues. Trimming left V 0 bases short and J 3 bases short, with 8 bases between. Germline values: CDR1 SQVTM, CDR2 ANQGSEA. CDR3: CSVEDIGDYGYTF. The CDR3 region has the DNA TGCAGCGTTGAAGATATAGGGGACTATGGCTACACCTTC. The whole variable domain, remainder taken from reference TRBV29-1 and TRBJ1-2, is SAVISQKPSRDICQRGTSLTIQCQVDSQVTMMFWYRQQPGQSLTLIATANQGSEATYESGFVIDKFPISRPNLTFSTLTVSNMSPEDSSIYLCSVEDIGDYGYTFGSGTRLTVV.

The chain carries TRBV9 and TRBJ2-3; 10 bases align to TRBD2. V lost 1 base to trimming and J lost 0 bases; unmatched junction nucleotides: 5. The CDR3 is made up of 17 amino acids. CDR1 and CDR2 from the germline V gene are SGDLS and YYNGEE. In DNA, the CDR3 is TGTGCCAGCAGCGTATTTCAGCGGGAGGGCAGCACAGATACGCAGTATTTT. Encoded protein: CASSVFQREGSTDTQYF.

J is TRBJ1-3 and V is TRBV11-1; D is uncertain. Trimming cost V 4 bases and J 3 bases, with 10 bases left between them. The germline CDR1 and CDR2 sequences are SGHAT and FQDESV (reference sequence). This CDR3 has 14 residues. The CDR3 DNA sequence: TGTGCCAGCAGCTCATCCGGTAGTGGAAACACCATATATTTT. Translation: CASSSSGSGNTIYF.

Only a few counts were recorded for this clone. V usage is TRBV4-3 and J usage is TRBJ2-3, with 9 positions matching TRBD2. V lost 4 bases, J lost 3 bases, and 11 bases stayed unmatched. CDR1 and CDR2 (germline): LGHNA, YSLEER. CDR3 length: 17 residues. CDR3: CASSPHPGLAPTDTQYF. The DNA of the CDR3 is TGCGCCAGCAGCCCCCACCCGGGACTAGCCCCAACAGATACGCAGTATTTT.

The chain recombines TRBV4-3 with TRBJ1-6, with a tentative D call TRBD1 (5 bases). This CDR3 contains 17 residues. V was shortened by 4 bases and J by 7 bases, with 20 bases between the two germline ends. Looked up from germline, CDR1 is LGHNA and CDR2 is YSLEER. The CDR3 DNA sequence: TGCGCCAGCAGCCCGGAACTCACGGGGGTCCGGAATTCACCCCTCCACTTT. It encodes CASSPELTGVRNSPLHF.

Comments on this clone: This sample also contains other DNA sequences that code for the same CDR3. The CDR3 region is CASSTHRGGRKSYEQYF. The CDR3 coding sequence is TGTGCCAGCAGCACCCATAGGGGGGGCCGGAAATCCTACGAGCAGTACTTC. The V gene is TRBV28, the J gene TRBJ2-7; TRBD2 is a possible D gene (7 bases). Trimming took 6 bases from V and 1 from J, leaving 22 bases between them. Germline V gives CDR1 MDHEN, CDR2 SYDVKM. The CDR3 covers 17 residues.

This rearrangement joins TRBV3-1 (or the pseudogene TRBV3-2) to TRBJ1-2; D unresolved. The V gene's germline CDR1 is LGHDT and CDR2 YNNKEL (reference sequence). V lost 6 bases and J 6 bases, leaving 11 bases between the germline ends. The CDR3 contains 12 residues. This CDR3 is CASSLQMDGYTF. The CDR3 DNA sequence: TGTGCCAGCAGTCTACAGATGGATGGCTACACCTTC.

The chain carries TRBV11-2 and TRBJ1-1, with D hard to call. Germline values: CDR1 SGHAT, CDR2 FQNNGV. Trimming left V 8 bases short and J 2 bases short, with 12 bases between. CDR3 length equals 13 residues. The CDR3 DNA reads as TGTGCCAGCTCCCCGAACTTAAACACTGAAGCTTTCTTT. Protein product: CASSPNLNTEAFF.

In DNA, the CDR3 is TGCGCCAGCAGCCAGCCGAGGGAGATTGGGCAGTATTTT. This gives the protein CASSQPREIGQYF. The chain links TRBV4-1 to TRBJ2-3; maybe TRBD2 (5 bases). V was shortened by 3 bases and J by 11 bases, with 15 bases between the two germline ends. This CDR3 is built from 13 residues. The germline V gene has CDR1 MGHRA and CDR2 YSYEKL.

The chain has TRBV24-1 and TRBJ2-3, with 8 bases aligning to TRBD2. V dropped 3 bases and J dropped 0; count of bases not matched to a gene: 10. The CDR3 loop spans 18 amino acids. CDR1 is KGHDR, CDR2 SFDVKD, per germline. Here the CDR3 DNA reads TGTGCCACCAGTGATATGAGTAGCGGGGACACTAGCACAGATACGCAGTATTTT. Translating gives CATSDMSSGDTSTDTQYF.

The rearrangement links TRBV7-3 to TRBJ2-1, with TRBD2 identical over 9 bases. CDR1 and CDR2 from the germline V gene are SGHTA and FQGTGA. The ends lost 1 base at V and 2 bases at J; junction bases unmatched: 6. This CDR3 region has 17 residues. CDR3 residues: CASSLRAGTSTYNEQFF. For the CDR3, the DNA is TGTGCCAGCAGCTTAAGGGCTGGGACTAGCACCTACAATGAGCAGTTCTTC.

This rearrangement joins TRBV27 to TRBJ1-5; D not resolved. The ends were cut back, 6 bases at V and 4 bases at J, with 13 bases in the middle. Germline CDR1 and CDR2: MNHEY and SMNVEV (reference sequence). This CDR3 has 14 amino acids. The CDR3 nucleotides read TGTGCCAGCAGACCGTTAGAGTTGAATCAGCCCCAGCATTTT. This sequence encodes CASRPLELNQPQHF.